Listed here is a single T cell receptor beta chain. Its antigen is not known. The sample belongs to a study of cytomegalovirus exposure and HLA in healthy donors. Study overall: Previous work identified roughly 120 million unique TCR beta sequences from approximately 190 million T cells. Study results and caveats: Immune exposure information available was restricted to CMV serostatus. In an earlier analysis, about 87% or about 30%: the productive usage of most TCR beta V segments. Reports showed the classifier diagnosing cytomegalovirus status with high specificity and sensitivity.

This CDR3 is built from 14 residues. V was pared by 0 bases and J by 8 bases, with 13 bases between. CDR1 is LNHDA, CDR2 SQIVND, per germline (reference sequence). Primers: 60 Vbeta forward and 13 Jbeta reverse. Sequenced by immunoSEQ multiplex PCR; TCRdb stores in-frame clones only, minus some. In total, the table holds approximately 110,000 clones. Sequenced: PBMCs. This receptor was identified in a middle-aged man in good health and CMV-seropositive. This sequence joins TRBV19 and TRBJ1-1; D unresolved. For the CDR3, the DNA is TGTGCCAGTAGTATAGATCTTCTTTTTCGGGAAGCTTTCTTT. As protein: CASSIDLLFREAFF.